One and the same sample provided the 32 T cell receptor beta chains below, sequenced in a study of regulatory T cells in long-lasting Graves disease. Arm-PCR of CDR3 regions and iRepertoire HTBI primers were used to build TCR beta libraries. TCRdb ran MiXCR on the multiplex PCR reads and lists one entry per CDR3 protein. The data contain roughly 560,000 distinct CDR3 sequences, more than 10% of them singletons. The time point here: newly diagnosed GD, antithyroid drugs for less than 3 months. With RNA extracted from PBMCs as input, the TCR library was made. These data also featured in a second study, about T cells in Graves' hyperthyroidism and ophthalmopathy.

Sequencing used peripheral blood mononuclear cells (PBMCs), obtained at new diagnosis, from a patient treated with antithyroid drugs. The receptors here all came from a woman aged 30 to 39 with Graves disease.

V and J are TRBV3-1 and TRBJ1-1; no firm D call. Germline values: CDR1 LGHDT, CDR2 YNNKEL (reference sequence). This CDR3 has 12 amino acids. The V and J ends lost 0 bases and 11 bases respectively, with 10 bases between them. As DNA, the CDR3 is TGTGCCAGCAGCCAAGACAGTTTCGAGGCTTTCTTT. Translating it yields CASSQDSFEAFF.

This clonotype turned up a few times. The chain couples TRBV19 to TRBJ1-1; D call uncertain. V was shortened by 0 bases and J by 5 bases, with 13 bases between the two germline ends. Germline V gives CDR1 LNHDA, CDR2 SQIVND (reference sequence). The CDR3 totals 15 residues. The CDR3 DNA reads TGTGCCAGTAGTATAGATCCGCAGCTGGGGACTGAAGCTTTCTTT. Residues: CASSIDPQLGTEAFF.

Written as DNA, the CDR3 is TGTGCCTGGAAAGGGGGCGCCTCTGGAAACACCATATATTTT. It codes for CAWKGGASGNTIYF. The chain links TRBV30 to TRBJ1-3, with 7 bases matching TRBD1. CDR3 size: 14 residues. With V trimmed by 4 bases and J by 0 bases, 3 bases remained unmatched. Looked up from germline, CDR1 is GTSNPN and CDR2 is SVGIG (reference sequence).

The CDR3 bases are TGTGCCAGCAGCCGCGGAGCGCCATACGAGCAGTACTTC. Translation: CASSRGAPYEQYF. J is TRBJ2-7 and V is TRBV6-2 or TRBV6-3; D unresolved. V dropped 6 bases and J dropped 4 bases, with 13 bases sitting between them. The CDR3 length is 13 residues. Germline V lookup: CDR1 MNHEY, CDR2 SVGEGT.

The chain is built from TRBV25-1 and TRBJ1-2; TRBD1 matches 12 bases. The CDR3 extends over 16 amino acids. CDR1 and CDR2 (germline): MGHDK, SYGVNS. V dropped 5 bases and J dropped 6; count of bases not matched to a gene: 10. The CDR3 DNA follows: TGTGCCAGCAGTTTCGCCGGGACAGGGGGCGCAGATGGCTACACCTTC. It specifies CASSFAGTGGADGYTF.

This clonotype was counted many times. This chain connects TRBV5-1 to TRBJ1-1; possibly TRBD1 for D (6 bases). V lost 6 bases and J lost 5, with 14 bases in between. CDR1 is SGHRS, CDR2 YFSETQ, per germline. CDR3 length equals 13 residues. The CDR3 nucleotides are TGCGCCAGCATCGGACCAGGGGAGACTGAAGCTTTCTTT. Residues: CASIGPGETEAFF.

In this sample, this clonotype turned up many times. The chain links TRBV11-1 to TRBJ2-7; TRBD1 matches 8 bases. The CDR3 covers 15 residues. Germline V gives CDR1 SGHAT, CDR2 FQDESV (reference sequence). With V trimmed by 4 bases and J by 1 base, 6 bases remained unmatched. The CDR3 coding sequence is TGTGCCAGCAGCTCCCGGACAGGGAGATCCTACGAGCAGTACTTC. Its protein product is CASSSRTGRSYEQYF. Filled out from reference TRBV11-1 and TRBJ2-7, the complete variable domain reads EAEVAQSPRYKITEKSQAVAFWCDPISGHATLYWYRQILGQGPELLVQFQDESVVDDSQLPKDRFSAERLKGVDSTLKIQPAELGDSAMYLCASSSRTGRSYEQYFGPGTRLTVT.

This clonotype has ten or more counts. This sequence joins TRBV4-3 and TRBJ1-6, with D perhaps TRBD1 (6 bases). The V end lost 1 base, the J end lost 0 bases, and 16 bases lay between the germline ends. The CDR3 sequence is 19 residues long. Germline V CDR1 and CDR2: LGHNA, YSLEER. CDR3 in DNA: TGCGCCAGCAGCCAAGCCGGAGGGGGACGATTCTCCTATAATTCACCCCTCCACTTT. Encoded protein: CASSQAGGGRFSYNSPLHF.

The table lists this clonotype with a count of one. A much larger clone sits a single nucleotide away, making a read error possible. The chain links TRBV3-1 to TRBJ2-1, with D possibly being TRBD1 (6 bases). CDR3 length equals 12 residues. CDR1 LGHDT and CDR2 YNNKEL come from the germline V gene (reference sequence). V was trimmed by 5 bases and J by 8 bases, leaving 10 bases between them. The CDR3 here is CASSFQGHEQFF. The CDR3 coding sequence is TGTGCCAGCAGCTTCCAGGGGCATGAGCAGTTCTTC.

The chain employs TRBV4-3 and TRBJ2-4; TRBD2 agrees at 7 bases. V was pared by 1 base and J by 0 bases, with 9 bases of the junction left unmatched. This CDR3 spans 18 amino acids. Germline V gives CDR1 LGHNA, CDR2 YSLEER. CDR3 amino acids: CASSQAAGSTLAKNIQYF. The CDR3 DNA reads TGCGCCAGCAGCCAAGCAGCGGGATCAACCCTAGCCAAAAACATTCAGTACTTC.

This clonotype has at least ten counts. The chain recombines TRBV11-3 with TRBJ2-1; D not certain. The ends were cut back, 5 bases at V and 5 bases at J, with 10 bases in the middle. This CDR3 contains 13 residues. Germline assignment: CDR1 SGHNT and CDR2 YENEEA. In DNA form, the CDR3 reads TGTGCCAGCAGCCATGACCGGGACAATGAGCAGTTCTTC. It yields the protein CASSHDRDNEQFF.

This clonotype has at least ten counts. V and J are TRBV7-2 and TRBJ2-5, with 8 bases lining up with TRBD2. Per germline, CDR1 SGHTA and CDR2 FQGNSA. V lost 2 bases and J lost 2; bases outside the gene matches: 1. This CDR3 has 14 amino acids. The DNA for the CDR3 is TGTGCCAGCAGCTTAACGGGGGGGCAAGAGACCCAGTACTTC. It is translated as CASSLTGGQETQYF.

At least ten counts were recorded for this clonotype. J is TRBJ1-6 and V is TRBV6-5; D is perhaps TRBD1 (5 bases). The CDR3 is 14 residues long. Germline V gene lookup returns CDR1 MNHEY and CDR2 SVGAGI. V lost 2 bases and J 8 bases, leaving 10 bases between the germline ends. The CDR3: CASSYGGGHSPLHF. DNA of the CDR3: TGTGCCAGCAGTTACGGGGGGGGTCATTCACCCCTCCACTTT.

This clonotype was picked up many times. The chain combines TRBV10-3 with TRBJ2-1; D gene uncertain. Deletions cut 0 bases from V and 7 bases from J, with 16 bases between. Germline V gene data show CDR1 as ENHRY and CDR2 as SYGVKD. This CDR3 has 16 residues. The CDR3 is CAISESRSEVGNEQFF. The CDR3 DNA sequence: TGTGCCATCAGTGAGTCCCGTTCAGAGGTAGGGAATGAGCAGTTCTTC.

This clonotype was observed a few times. The chain joins TRBV6-2 or TRBV6-3 to TRBJ1-5; D gene unclear. CDR3 length: 15 amino acids. Trimming cost V 0 bases and J 4 bases, with 10 bases left between them. Per the germline V gene, CDR1 is MNHEY and CDR2 is SVGEGT. The CDR3 sequence: CASSYSMSLNQPQHF. CDR3 nucleotides: TGTGCCAGCAGTTACTCAATGAGTTTGAATCAGCCCCAGCATTTT.

This chain joins TRBV5-8 and TRBJ2-2; perhaps TRBD1 as D (6 bases). The germline V gene has CDR1 SGHTS and CDR2 YDEGEE. The CDR3 loop spans 15 amino acids. V was trimmed by 5 bases and J by 5 bases, leaving 16 bases between them. CDR3 region: CASSTRQVGTGELFF. The CDR3 DNA is TGTGCCAGCAGTACTCGACAGGTTGGAACCGGGGAGCTGTTTTTT.

The rearrangement links TRBV12-3 or TRBV12-4 to TRBJ1-6; D unresolved. V lost 5 bases, J lost 9 bases, and 14 bases lay in between. This CDR3 has 14 amino acids. CDR3 in amino acids: CASSPGRGGSPLHF. The CDR3 region has the DNA TGTGCCAGCAGTCCGGGCCGGGGAGGTTCACCCCTCCACTTT.

This clonotype appeared many times. The J gene is TRBJ2-5, the V gene TRBV7-9, with 9 bases that match TRBD2. The J call may be incorrect, as the DNA end agrees better with TRBJ2-1. This CDR3 region has 16 residues. CDR1 and CDR2 from the germline V gene are SEHNR and FQNEAQ (reference sequence). The chain's CDR3 is CASSLRGTSRHDEQFF. In DNA form, the CDR3 reads TGTGCCAGCAGCTTAAGGGGGACTAGCCGGCACGATGAGCAGTTCTTC.

In its sample, this clonotype was seen a few times. V gene TRBV28 combines with J gene TRBJ2-2; 8 nucleotides agree with TRBD1. After removal of 8 bases from V and 3 bases from J, the junction contained 17 bases not matched to a gene. CDR3 length: 18 residues. Germline lookup yields CDR1 MDHEN and CDR2 SYDVKM. CDR3 protein: CASVSGGWGARDTGELFF. The CDR3 DNA reads as TGTGCCAGCGTATCAGGGGGCTGGGGGGCTCGGGACACCGGGGAGCTGTTTTTT. Full variable domain (remainder filled in from reference TRBV28 and TRBJ2-2): DVKVTQSSRYLVKRTGEKVFLECVQDMDHENMFWYRQDPGLGLRLIYFSYDVKMKEKGDIPEGYSVSREKKERFSLILESASTNQTSMYLCASVSGGWGARDTGELFFGEGSRLTVL.

This clonotype was seen many times. V and J are TRBV7-3 and TRBJ2-7; D is possibly TRBD2 (5 bases). This CDR3 has 15 residues. With 1 base removed from V and 1 base from J, the gap between germline ends came to 11 bases. Germline V gene lookup returns CDR1 SGHTA and CDR2 FQGTGA. The CDR3 sequence: CASSLKAGGSYEQYF. The CDR3 nucleotides are TGTGCCAGCAGCTTAAAGGCGGGCGGGTCCTACGAGCAGTACTTC.

This clonotype has a count of ten or more. This chain uses TRBV29-1 with TRBJ2-1; 9 nucleotides agree with TRBD2. Germline loops: CDR1 SQVTM, CDR2 ANQGSEA. This CDR3 contains 14 residues. J gave up 2 bases and V 5 bases, and 4 bases lay outside the gene matches. In nucleotides, the CDR3 is TGCAGCGTTCAGCCTAGCGGGGCCTACAATGAGCAGTTCTTC. Amino acids: CSVQPSGAYNEQFF.

Ten or more counts support this clonotype. The rearrangement uses TRBV19 and TRBJ1-1; the D is unclear. Per the germline V gene, CDR1 is LNHDA and CDR2 is SQIVND (reference sequence). With 3 bases removed from V and 6 bases from J, the gap between germline ends came to 14 bases. The CDR3 extends over 14 amino acids. CDR3 sequence reads: CASSIPQRRPEAFF. The CDR3 bases are TGTGCCAGTAGTATTCCCCAACGTCGTCCTGAAGCTTTCTTT.

This clonotype was found many times. The chain uses TRBV12-3 or TRBV12-4 and TRBJ1-3; D unresolved. This CDR3 contains 15 residues. V was clipped by 6 bases and J by 0 bases, with 12 bases between them. The CDR3, as DNA: TGTGCCAGCAGGTCCCTCGAGAGCTCTGGAAACACCATATATTTT. Its protein product is CASRSLESSGNTIYF.

This clonotype was seen ten or more times. The V gene is TRBV6-1, the J gene TRBJ2-1, with no clear D. Germline V gene sequence: CDR1 MNHNS, CDR2 SASEGT. The CDR3 runs to 14 residues. V dropped 1 base and J dropped 0 bases, with 4 bases sitting between them. CDR3 amino acids: CASSEGNSYNEQFF. Here the CDR3 DNA reads TGTGCCAGCAGTGAAGGCAACTCCTACAATGAGCAGTTCTTC.

This clonotype has just a few counts. The chain is built from TRBV7-6 and TRBJ2-7; the D gene could be TRBD1 or TRBD2 (5 bases each). Trimming stripped 5 bases from V and 2 bases from J, with 13 bases between. This CDR3 has 14 residues. Germline loops: CDR1 SGHVS, CDR2 FNYEAQ. Written as DNA, the CDR3 is TGTGCCAGCAGCCTACGGGACGAAGCCTACGAGCAGTACTTC. It codes for CASSLRDEAYEQYF. The variable domain in full, completed from reference TRBV7-6 and TRBJ2-7, reads GAGVSQSPRYKVTKRGQDVALRCDPISGHVSLYWYRQALGQGPEFLTYFNYEAQQDKSGLPNDRFSAERPEGSISTLTIQRTEQRDSAMYRCASSLRDEAYEQYFGPGTRLTVT.

This clonotype came up a few times. The rearrangement uses TRBV9 and TRBJ1-5; 10 nucleotides agree with TRBD1. The J segment lost 4 bases and the V segment lost 5 bases, leaving 3 bases of the junction unmatched. The CDR3 length is 14 residues. Germline V gene lookup returns CDR1 SGDLS and CDR2 YYNGEE. The CDR3 protein is CASSWGQGNQPQHF. The CDR3, as DNA: TGTGCCAGCAGTTGGGGACAGGGGAATCAGCCCCAGCATTTT.

Ten or more counts support this clonotype. The CDR3 DNA sequence: TGCAGTGCTCCCCAGGATGGGAGCTCCTATAATTCACCCCTCCACTTT. Protein sequence: CSAPQDGSSYNSPLHF. This sequence joins TRBV20-1 and TRBJ1-6; D is undetermined. The germline gives CDR1 DFQATT, CDR2 SNEGSKA (reference sequence). This CDR3 is 16 amino acids long. Trimming left V 5 bases short and J 0 bases short, with 14 bases between.

This clonotype was counted many times. The gene calls are TRBV29-1 and TRBJ2-1; TRBD1 agrees at 10 bases. V shed 1 base and J 4 bases; nucleotides not matched to a gene: 7. The CDR3 loop spans 16 amino acids. Germline V lookup: CDR1 SQVTM, CDR2 ANQGSEA. Here the CDR3 reads CSVEGRQGASYNEQFF. The DNA of the CDR3 is TGCAGCGTTGAAGGACGACAGGGGGCTTCTTACAATGAGCAGTTCTTC.

CDR3 sequence: CASSPSGTGIGYTF. The CDR3 nucleotides are TGTGCCAGCAGCCCCTCAGGGACAGGGATTGGCTACACCTTC. The V call is TRBV5-5, the J call TRBJ1-2; TRBD1 agrees at 9 bases. This CDR3 spans 14 amino acids. Germline lookup yields CDR1 SGHKS and CDR2 YYEKEE (reference sequence). The J segment lost 7 bases and the V segment lost 4 bases, leaving 8 bases of the junction unmatched. The whole variable domain, remainder taken from reference TRBV5-5 and TRBJ1-2, is DAGVTQSPTHLIKTRGQQVTLRCSPISGHKSVSWYQQVLGQGPQFIFQYYEKEERGRGNFPDRFSARQFPNYSSELNVNALLLGDSALYLCASSPSGTGIGYTFGSGTRLTVV.

This clonotype was recorded at least ten times. The genes are TRBV18 and TRBJ2-7, with a weak D call TRBD1 (6 bases). Germline CDR1 and CDR2: KGHSH and LQKENI. The CDR3 runs 15 residues. V lost 3 bases to trimming and J lost 0 bases, with 12 bases between them. The CDR3 nucleotides read TGTGCCAGCTCACCCAGCCGGGACAACTCCTACGAGCAGTACTTC. Translation: CASSPSRDNSYEQYF.

This clonotype has at least ten counts. V is TRBV7-9 and J is TRBJ2-7, with unresolved D. The germline V and J ends were trimmed by 4 bases and 0 bases, with 4 bases remaining between them. The length of the CDR3 is 12 residues. Germline-derived CDR1 and CDR2 are SEHNR and FQNEAQ (reference sequence). CDR3 coding DNA: TGTGCCAGCAGCTCGATCTCCTACGAGCAGTACTTC. Translation gives CASSSISYEQYF.

This chain uses TRBV12-3 or TRBV12-4 with TRBJ2-1; D may match TRBD1 or TRBD2 (5 bases each). There are 14 residues in the CDR3. Trimming left V 4 bases short and J 2 bases short, with 9 bases between. The CDR3 nucleotides read TGTGCCAGCAGTTACCAGGGAGCCTACAATGAGCAGTTCTTC. Encoded protein: CASSYQGAYNEQFF.